This TCR beta chain was sequenced for a study of early T cells in non-severe SARS-CoV-2 infection. Germline loops: CDR1 DFQATT, CDR2 SNEGSKA (reference sequence). The V segment lost 0 bases and the J segment 4 bases; nucleotides outside the gene matches: 10. CDR3 length equals 17 residues. Attachment of unique molecular identifiers to individual cDNA molecules was performed. TCRdb analysed the 5' RACE reads with MiXCR anew, one entry per CDR3 protein. The table shows approximately 77,000 distinct CDR3 sequences, with about an eighth occurring only once. Comments on this clonotype: Antigen specificity is unknown.

Findings and caveats of the study: The VDJdb matching leaned toward anti-spike CD8 responses and overlooked private and CD4 specificities.

Sequencing used whole blood. The chain joins TRBV20-1 to TRBJ2-1; 9 bases map to TRBD2. This TCR was recovered from an adult who was a healthcare worker with PCR-confirmed SARS-CoV-2 infection or an uninfected control (not recorded which). The CDR3 reads CSARDRSRAGGYNEQFF. For the CDR3, the DNA is TGCAGTGCTAGAGATCGGAGTCGGGCGGGAGGGTACAATGAGCAGTTCTTC.